The clone carrying this T cell receptor beta chain was recorded only once. The antigen remains undetermined. Other DNA sequences in this specimen translate into the identical CDR3. Unmatched junction bases numbered 8, after V lost 4 bases and J lost 3 bases. The germline CDR1 and CDR2 sequences are LNHDA and SQIVND (reference sequence). There are 16 residues in the CDR3. Profiled with immunoSEQ multiplex PCR; TCRdb holds only in-frame clones, not every one. Seen here are around 270,000 clones, approximately 90% observed once, and the top ten hold 2.9%. These data belong to a study of Ad26.COV2.S vaccination and SARS-CoV-2 variants. For the study at large: In the COV1001 trial, the donor was in the Ad26.COV2.S arm. Findings of the study overall: In vaccinated individuals, spike-specific CD8+ and CD4+ T cell responses reportedly displayed substantial breadth.

Noted treatment: roughly 18 received Ad26.COV2.S at low or high dose, single or two shots; roughly 5 received placebo; per-sample allocation not given. The samples were gathered on day 63 after the first injection of vaccine or placebo. The sequenced sample was peripheral blood, obtained in a trial of Ad26.COV2.S vaccine versus placebo. This rearrangement joins TRBV19 to TRBJ2-3; 9 bases are a match to TRBD1. The sequence came from a person between 18 and 59 years old who received the Ad26.COV2.S COVID-19 vaccine or a placebo. The CDR3 DNA sequence: TGTGCCAGTAGTACGGGGCCGGGACAGGGAACAGATACGCAGTATTTT. This gives the protein CASSTGPGQGTDTQYF.